The rows below give T cell receptor beta chains drawn from one sample of a study of T cell responses to AZD1222 COVID-19 vaccine. Produced via immunoSEQ multiplex PCR; TCRdb's table is partial and in-frame only. The table shows some 160,000 clones, with approximately 90% occurring only once. The material sequenced was peripheral blood, taken 28 days after the second AZD1222 dose. Receptors were obtained from an adult who received the AZD1222 COVID-19 vaccine. The CDR3 runs from the conserved cysteine through the conserved F or W. The order of the fields is J gene, V gene, clone size, CDR3 protein. A clone size is listed for some rows: how often the clone was seen (once, few, many), or a class if it is expanded.

J: TRBJ2-1; V: TRBV5-1; size: once; CDR3: CASTAVPGNEQFF
J: TRBJ2-5; V: TRBV5-1; size: .; CDR3: CASSLTSLETQYF
J: TRBJ1-3; V: TRBV7-2; size: few; CDR3: CASSSQNSGNTIYF
J: TRBJ1-2; V: TRBV6-4; size: once; CDR3: CASSDGGGYGYTF
J: TRBJ2-1; V: TRBV24-1; size: .; CDR3: CATSTSGSWNEQFF
J: TRBJ1-6; V: TRBV5-1; size: .; CDR3: CASSPGTGSNSPLHF
J: TRBJ1-2; V: TRBV12-3/TRBV12-4; size: .; CDR3: CASSSTGDGGYTF
J: TRBJ2-5; V: TRBV2; size: .; CDR3: CASSEQQETQYF
J: TRBJ2-1; V: TRBV7-2; size: .; CDR3: CASSLAPGPANNEQFF
J: TRBJ1-2; V: TRBV9; size: .; CDR3: CASSAHGQGTGGYTF
J: TRBJ1-1; V: TRBV5-1; size: .; CDR3: CASSSDRGGLEAFF
J: TRBJ1-3; V: TRBV18; size: few; CDR3: CASSPGGQGPGNTIYF
J: TRBJ1-2; V: TRBV6-5; size: .; CDR3: CASSYSTGYNYGYTF
J: TRBJ2-5; V: TRBV6-4; size: .; CDR3: CASSDLFLREGETQYF
J: TRBJ1-6; V: TRBV9; size: .; CDR3: CASSGGTGLENSPLHF
J: TRBJ2-7; V: TRBV4-2; size: .; CDR3: CASSQEGPYYEQYF
J: TRBJ1-2; V: TRBV30; size: .; CDR3: CAWSDRGDYGYTF
J: TRBJ1-1; V: TRBV6-1; size: .; CDR3: CASSENRGVTEAFF
J: TRBJ2-1; V: TRBV18; size: .; CDR3: CASSSGSGGAYNEQFF
J: TRBJ1-2; V: TRBV2; size: .; CDR3: CASNLDRTGGYTF
J: TRBJ2-5; V: TRBV24-1; size: .; CDR3: CATSDPGQGTETQYF
J: TRBJ2-1; V: TRBV19; size: .; CDR3: CASSRQGRTLYNEQFF